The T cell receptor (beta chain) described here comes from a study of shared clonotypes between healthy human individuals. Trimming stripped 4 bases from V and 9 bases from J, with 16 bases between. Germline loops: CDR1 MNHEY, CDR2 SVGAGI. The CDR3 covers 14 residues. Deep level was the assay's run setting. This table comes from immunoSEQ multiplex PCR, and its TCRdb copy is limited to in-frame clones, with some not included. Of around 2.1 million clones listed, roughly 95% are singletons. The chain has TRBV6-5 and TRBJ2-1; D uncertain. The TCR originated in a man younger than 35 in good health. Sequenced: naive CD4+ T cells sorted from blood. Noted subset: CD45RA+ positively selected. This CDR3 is CASSSPLLGSEQFF. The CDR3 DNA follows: TGTGCCAGCAGTTCCCCCCTTTTGGGTAGTGAGCAGTTCTTC.